This T cell receptor beta chain was documented in a study of STAT5B mutations in CD4+ large granular lymphocyte leukemia. Study-wide context: Among healthy controls, a particular HLA allele went with more CDR3 'QG' motifs.

Study-level points and caveats: Without HLA matching, higher CD4+ than CD8+ T-LGLL clonality could reflect small sample size. TRBV06-family usage was enriched in top patient clones (8/27) versus controls (2/35).

Method: immunoSEQ multiplex PCR; TCRdb's copy keeps in-frame clones and lacks some. The data contain about 48,000 clones, roughly two thirds of them singletons. The ends were cut back, 0 bases at V and 0 bases at J, with 9 bases in the middle. The germline V gene has CDR1 MNHNY and CDR2 SVGAGI (reference sequence). The CDR3 runs to 16 residues. Worth noting for this clone: Antigen specificity is unknown.

This TCR derives from a human donor in good health. Sequenced: CD4+ T cells from blood buffy coats. The chain joins TRBV6-6 to TRBJ1-3, with D perhaps TRBD1 (5 bases). This chain's CDR3 is CASSYSEGRSGNTIYF. CDR3 nucleotide sequence: TGTGCCAGCAGTTACTCGGAGGGGCGCTCTGGAAACACCATATATTTT.